This T cell receptor (beta chain) was sequenced in a study of low-dose radiotherapy and immunotherapy resistance in tumors (dated by TCRdb to between 2022 and 2023). With respect to the entire study: In Cohort 1, 0.5 Gy per fraction was delivered every 2 weeks, and a total PTV dose of 6.5 Gy was prescribed. Starting on cycle 1 day 1, patients took 300 mg of aspirin by mouth once daily for four cycles. The trial did not randomize participants into treatment groups. Cyclophosphamide 200 mg/m2 was administered intravenously every two weeks, one day before each radiation and immunotherapy administration. In Cohort 2, 1 Gy per fraction was delivered every two weeks, for a total of 13 Gy over 26 weeks. Patients were given nivolumab as a 240 mg flat dose every two weeks and ipilimumab at 1 mg/kg every six weeks, with both drugs delivered intravenously. The translational analysis covered eight patients: three from the first dose cohort and the first five from the second dose cohort.

The CDR3 sequence holds 17 residues, the cysteine and phenylalanine included. Only the CDR3 DNA stays, 51 bases, in frame from base 1. A remark on this clonotype: The antigen this receptor binds is unknown. No much larger clone exists at a distance of one base, and base qualities are not known.

Sequencing took place on an Illumina HiSeq 2500. First-strand cDNA was synthesized with Superscript III and a set of TRAV- and TRBV-specific primers, covering both TCRalpha and TCRbeta chains. A roughly 19-cycle PCR with Phusion amplified the TCRs, pairing a constant-region primer with the adapter that was attached to the V primers. The isolated mRNA was amplified using the MessageAmp II aRNA Amplification Kit, with in vitro transcription performed for about 16 hours at 37 degrees C. The Dynabeads mRNA DIRECT Purification Kit was used to isolate mRNA for TCR sequencing. Indexed Illumina adapters were added in a second approximately 24-cycle Phusion PCR, and the resulting products were purified with AMPure XP beads. As for the original processing: Using custom Perl scripts, TCR sequences that encoded the same protein were pooled, out-of-frame sequences were dropped, and the abundance of each clonotype was calculated. TCR sequences supported by only a single read were excluded from analysis. Shannon entropy, Gini index, clonality, richness, and the frequency of TCRs shared between repertoires were included as repertoire metrics. Clones were called with MiXCR by TCRdb after fastp trimmed the public reads at Q25, and only in-frame beta chains were retained. Each CDR3 protein gets just one entry, which takes the most common genes and DNA from the rows behind it. It is TCRdb's table, rather than the study itself, that gives the V and J calls and clone size. This sample comprises under 70,000 distinct CDR3 sequences, around a quarter of them detected only once. About 7% of the sample lies in the top ten.

Taken with the paper, the label for time point translates to: after trial treatment. Reading the label with the study, this specimen's treatment or condition is: LDRT plus nivolumab, ipilimumab, low-dose cyclophosphamide and aspirin (RACIN trial). Donors were enrolled in RACIN, a single-arm phase I dose-escalation trial in which nivolumab, ipilimumab, aspirin, low-dose cyclophosphamide and low-dose radiotherapy were combined. Patients were eligible if they had advanced solid tumors that were TIL-negative. The specimen comprised PBMCs, sampled after low-dose radiotherapy plus immunotherapy. This TCR came from a male donor with prostate cancer. The chain is made from TRBV21-1 and TRBJ2-2; the D segment call TRBD1 is taken from the table without a DNA check. TRBV21-1 is classified as a pseudogene. The sequence in DNA is TGTGCCAGCAGCCCCTCACAGGGTGTCCCCAACACCGGGGAGCTGTTTTTT. It codes for CASSPSQGVPNTGELFF.